The entry below describes one T cell receptor beta chain. The antigen is undetermined. Uncontrolled infection, other autoimmune disease, pregnancy or lactation disqualified patients from enrolment. The CDR3 contains 13 residues. Germline CDR1 SNHLY, CDR2 FYNNEI. V was clipped by 4 bases and J by 4 bases, with 10 bases between them. This sample is drawn from a study of T cells in Graves' hyperthyroidism and ophthalmopathy. RNA transcripts gave rise to amplified TCR beta CDR3 regions. HTBI primers were the set used in a first-round RT-PCR of the TCR CDR3. TCRdb re-called the multiplex PCR reads with MiXCR, one entry per CDR3 protein. The sample carries hundreds of thousands of distinct CDR3 sequences, 35% to 55% recorded once. Study-level results: Through a model of 13 V-J features, ophthalmopathy was separated from stable hyperthyroidism.

The chain carries TRBV2 and TRBJ1-2; D possibly corresponds to TRBD1 (6 bases). This TCR was recovered from a woman between 18 and 29 years old with Graves' hyperthyroidism. The sample was peripheral blood or thyroid tissue (not recorded which). The CDR3 DNA is TGTGCCAGCAGTGTGGACAGCAGCTATGGCTACACCTTC. It is translated as CASSVDSSYGYTF.